The rows below give T cell receptor beta chains drawn from one sample of a study of blood T cell repertoires in COVID-19. Profiling relied on immunoSEQ multiplex PCR, and the TCRdb table lists in-frame clones only, not all of them. Here the sample spans roughly 84,000 clones, roughly 80% being singletons. The sequencing input was peripheral blood. These TCRs come from a woman of 80 years or more with acute or convalescent COVID-19. Each CDR3 is given with its conserved first and last residue. Fields, in order: clone size, J gene, D gene, V gene, CDR3 DNA, CDR3 protein. The D gene is left open where the match is weak. Only some rows state a clone size, as once, few, many or a class for expanded clones.

-	TRBJ1-6	-	TRBV2	TGTGCCAGCAGTGTAGTTAGAGATAATTCACCCCTCCACTTT	CASSVVRDNSPLHF
-	TRBJ2-5	-	TRBV5-5	TGTGCCAGCAGCTTGGAGGACTCCAGGGCGGGGTGGGAGACCCAGTACTTC	CASSLEDSRAGWETQYF
-	TRBJ1-1	-	TRBV5-6	TGTGCCAGCAGTCCCGGAAGGCAGGGGACTGAAGCTTTCTTT	CASSPGRQGTEAFF
-	TRBJ1-4	TRBD1	TRBV5-6	TGTGCCAGCAGCTTGGAGGGGGCTCCTAATGAAAAACTGTTTTTT	CASSLEGAPNEKLFF
-	TRBJ1-6	TRBD1	TRBV6-6	TGTGCCAGCAGTTACGGGACAGGGGGCTCTAATTCACCCCTCCACTTT	CASSYGTGGSNSPLHF
-	TRBJ1-2	-	TRBV19	TGTGCCAGTACCCTCCCGGGGTTCTATGGCTACACCTTC	CASTLPGFYGYTF
few	TRBJ2-7	TRBD1	TRBV29-1	TGCAGCGTTGTTAGGACAGGGAGGCCTCCCTACGAGCAGTACTTC	CSVVRTGRPPYEQYF
-	TRBJ1-5	-	TRBV2	TGTGCCAGCAGGGACAGTGGGCGGAGCAATCAGCCCCAGCATTTT	CASRDSGRSNQPQHF
-	TRBJ2-7	TRBD2	TRBV7-2	TGTGCCAGCAGCTTAGCTAGCGGGGTCTCCTACGAGCAGTACTTC	CASSLASGVSYEQYF
once	TRBJ2-3	-	TRBV19	TGTGCCAGTAGTACAGGCGAAGGCACAGATACGCAGTATTTT	CASSTGEGTDTQYF
-	TRBJ1-6	TRBD1	TRBV5-1	TGCGCCAGCAGCTCAGGACAGGACCTTGCCAATTCACCCCTCCACTTT	CASSSGQDLANSPLHF
-	TRBJ1-2	TRBD1	TRBV14	TGTGCCAGCAGCCACCGGGACAGGGAGAACTATGGCTACACCTTC	CASSHRDRENYGYTF
-	TRBJ1-1	-	TRBV5-1	TGCGCCAGCAGCATACAGGGTCTCACTGAAGCTTTCTTT	CASSIQGLTEAFF
-	TRBJ2-7	-	TRBV12-3/TRBV12-4	TGTGCCAGCAGTTTGGCGGGCTACTACGAGCAGTACTTC	CASSLAGYYEQYF
-	TRBJ1-5	-	TRBV21-1	TGTGCCAGCAGCACTCCGGGACAGGGGGTGGATCAGCCCCAGCATTTT	CASSTPGQGVDQPQHF
-	TRBJ1-3	TRBD1	TRBV5-4	TGTGCCAGCAGCCCGGGACAGGTTCGCTCTGGAAACACCATATATTTT	CASSPGQVRSGNTIYF
few	TRBJ2-7	TRBD2	TRBV6-6	TGTGCCAGCAGCGAGGGGAGGGTCGAGCAGTACTTC	CASSEGRVEQYF
-	TRBJ1-3	TRBD1	TRBV6-5	TGTGCCACCTGGGGGGACAGGAGGACAACCATATATTTT	CATWGDRRTTIYF
few	TRBJ1-5	-	TRBV4-1	TGCGCCAGCAGCCAAGATTTAGGGGCAAGCAATCAGCCCCAGCATTTT	CASSQDLGASNQPQHF
once	TRBJ1-5	-	TRBV24-1	TGTGCCACCAGTGATTCTTCCGCTCAGACAGGAATTAATCAGCCCCAGCATTTT	CATSDSSAQTGINQPQHF
-	TRBJ2-7	TRBD2	TRBV7-2	TGTGCCAGCAGCTTAGTGGGTAGCGGGGACGAGCAGTACTTC	CASSLVGSGDEQYF
-	TRBJ1-2	-	TRBV6-6	TGTGCCAGCAGTCGGACAGAGATCTATGGCTACACCTTC	CASSRTEIYGYTF
-	TRBJ2-1	-	TRBV30	TGTGCCTGGAGTGTACAATCAGGCAATGAGCAGTTCTTC	CAWSVQSGNEQFF